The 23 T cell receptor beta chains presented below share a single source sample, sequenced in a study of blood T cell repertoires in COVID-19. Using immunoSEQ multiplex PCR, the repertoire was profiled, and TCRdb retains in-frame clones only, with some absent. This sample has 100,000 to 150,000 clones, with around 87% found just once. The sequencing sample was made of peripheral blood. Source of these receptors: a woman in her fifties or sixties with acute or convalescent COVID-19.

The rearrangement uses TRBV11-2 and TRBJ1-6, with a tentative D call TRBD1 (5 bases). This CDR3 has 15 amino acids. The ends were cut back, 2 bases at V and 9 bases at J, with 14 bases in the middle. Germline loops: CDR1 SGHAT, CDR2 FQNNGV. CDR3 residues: CASSLNGQGGSPLHF. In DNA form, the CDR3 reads TGTGCCAGCAGCTTAAACGGGCAGGGAGGTTCACCCCTCCACTTT.

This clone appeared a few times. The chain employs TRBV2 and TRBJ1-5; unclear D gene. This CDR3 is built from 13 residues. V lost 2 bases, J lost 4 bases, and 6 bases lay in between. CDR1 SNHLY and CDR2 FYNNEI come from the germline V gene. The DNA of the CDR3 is TGTGCCAGCAGTGAATCGAGGAATCAGCCCCAGCATTTT. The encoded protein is CASSESRNQPQHF. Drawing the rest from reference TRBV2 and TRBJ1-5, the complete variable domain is EPEVTQTPSHQVTQMGQEVILRCVPISNHLYFYWYRQILGQKVEFLVSFYNNEISEKSEIFDDQFSVERPDGSNFTLKIRSTKLEDSAMYFCASSESRNQPQHFGDGTRLSIL.

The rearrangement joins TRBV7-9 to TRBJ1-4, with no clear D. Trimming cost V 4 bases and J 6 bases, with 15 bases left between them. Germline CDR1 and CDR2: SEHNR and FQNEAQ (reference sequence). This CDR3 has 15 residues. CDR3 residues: CASSSGPLLDEKLFF. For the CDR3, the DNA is TGTGCCAGCAGCTCTGGTCCTTTGTTAGATGAAAAACTGTTTTTT.

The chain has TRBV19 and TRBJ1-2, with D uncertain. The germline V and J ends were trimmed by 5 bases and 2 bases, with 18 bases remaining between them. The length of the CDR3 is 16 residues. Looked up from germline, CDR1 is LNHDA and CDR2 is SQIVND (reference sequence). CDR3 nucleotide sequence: TGTGCCAGTAGTGATCGTGGGCAGCCAAGGAACTATGGCTACACCTTC. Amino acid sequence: CASSDRGQPRNYGYTF.

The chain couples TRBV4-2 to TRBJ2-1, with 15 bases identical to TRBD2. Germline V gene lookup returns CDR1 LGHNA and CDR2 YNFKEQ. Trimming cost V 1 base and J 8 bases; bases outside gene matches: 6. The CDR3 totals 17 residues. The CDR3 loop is CASSQGTSGGEEDEQFF. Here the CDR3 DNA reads TGTGCCAGCAGCCAAGGGACTAGCGGGGGGGAGGAGGATGAGCAGTTCTTC.

Written as DNA, the CDR3 is TGTGCCAGCAGTACCCGGACTAGCGGGACTTACAATGAGCAGTTCTTC. It encodes CASSTRTSGTYNEQFF. The chain recombines TRBV6-6 with TRBJ2-1; 12 bases agree with TRBD2. Per germline, CDR1 MNHNY and CDR2 SVGAGI (reference sequence). The CDR3 is made up of 16 amino acids. V lost 5 bases and J lost 4; bases outside the gene matches: 6.

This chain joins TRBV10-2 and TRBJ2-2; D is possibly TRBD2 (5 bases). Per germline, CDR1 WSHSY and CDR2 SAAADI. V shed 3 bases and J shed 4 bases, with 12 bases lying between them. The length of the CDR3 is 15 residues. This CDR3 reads CASSDPGLITGELFF. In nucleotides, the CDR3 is TGCGCCAGCAGTGATCCGGGGTTAATCACCGGGGAGCTGTTTTTT.

CDR3 amino acids: CASSEEYTGELFF. The CDR3 region has the DNA TGTGCCAGCAGTGAGGAGTACACCGGGGAGCTGTTTTTT. The chain employs TRBV2 and TRBJ2-2, with D unclear. Trimming pared 3 bases from V and 3 bases from J, leaving 5 bases between. CDR1 and CDR2 (germline): SNHLY, FYNNEI. This CDR3 comprises 13 residues.

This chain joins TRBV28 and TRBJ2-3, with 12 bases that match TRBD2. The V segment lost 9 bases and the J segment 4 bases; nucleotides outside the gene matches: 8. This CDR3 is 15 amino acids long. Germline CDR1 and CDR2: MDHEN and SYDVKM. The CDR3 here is CASTRLAGVSDTQYF. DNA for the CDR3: TGTGCCAGTACACGACTAGCGGGAGTCTCAGATACGCAGTATTTT.

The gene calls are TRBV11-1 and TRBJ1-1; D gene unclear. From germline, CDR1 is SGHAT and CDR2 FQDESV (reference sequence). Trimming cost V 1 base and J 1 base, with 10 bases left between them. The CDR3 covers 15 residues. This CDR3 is CASSLGWGANTEAFF. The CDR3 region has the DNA TGTGCCAGCAGCTTAGGTTGGGGAGCGAACACTGAAGCTTTCTTT.

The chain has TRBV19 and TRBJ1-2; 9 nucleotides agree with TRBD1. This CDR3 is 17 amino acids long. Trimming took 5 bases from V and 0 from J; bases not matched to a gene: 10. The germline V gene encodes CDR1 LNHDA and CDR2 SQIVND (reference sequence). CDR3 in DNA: TGTGCCAGTAGTGACCCGATGGGACAGGGACCTAACTATGGCTACACCTTC. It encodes CASSDPMGQGPNYGYTF.

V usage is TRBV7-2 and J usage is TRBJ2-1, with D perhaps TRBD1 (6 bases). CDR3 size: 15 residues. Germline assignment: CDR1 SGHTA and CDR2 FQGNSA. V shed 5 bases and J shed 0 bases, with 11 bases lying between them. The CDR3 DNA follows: TGTGCCAGCAGCCCGGACAGCAGCTCCTACAATGAGCAGTTCTTC. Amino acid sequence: CASSPDSSSYNEQFF.

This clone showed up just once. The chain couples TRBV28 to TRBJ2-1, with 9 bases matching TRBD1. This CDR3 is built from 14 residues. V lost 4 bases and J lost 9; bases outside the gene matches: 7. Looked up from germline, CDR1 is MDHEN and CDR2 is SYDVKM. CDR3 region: CASSSGTGWTEQFF. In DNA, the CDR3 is TGTGCCAGCAGTTCGGGGACAGGGTGGACTGAGCAGTTCTTC.

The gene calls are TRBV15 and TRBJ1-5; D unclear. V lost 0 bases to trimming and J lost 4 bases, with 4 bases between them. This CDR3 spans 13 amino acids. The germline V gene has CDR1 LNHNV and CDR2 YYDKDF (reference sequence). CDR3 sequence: CATSRDRNQPQHF. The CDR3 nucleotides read TGTGCCACCAGCAGAGATCGGAATCAGCCCCAGCATTTT.

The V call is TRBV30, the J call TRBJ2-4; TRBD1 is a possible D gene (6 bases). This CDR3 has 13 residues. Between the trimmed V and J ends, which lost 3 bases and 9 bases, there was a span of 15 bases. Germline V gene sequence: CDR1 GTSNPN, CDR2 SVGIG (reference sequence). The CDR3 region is CAWSNTGLGIQYF. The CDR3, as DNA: TGTGCCTGGAGCAACACAGGGTTGGGCATTCAGTACTTC.

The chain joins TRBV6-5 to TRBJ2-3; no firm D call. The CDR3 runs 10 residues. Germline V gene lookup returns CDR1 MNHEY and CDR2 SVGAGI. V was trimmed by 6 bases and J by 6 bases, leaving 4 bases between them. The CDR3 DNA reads TGTGCCAGCAGCGGGGATACGCAGTATTTT. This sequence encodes CASSGDTQYF.

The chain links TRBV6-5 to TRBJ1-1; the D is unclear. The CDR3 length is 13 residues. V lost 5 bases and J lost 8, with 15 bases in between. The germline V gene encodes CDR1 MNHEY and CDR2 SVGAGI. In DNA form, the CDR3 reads TGTGCCAGCAGTCCCCGGGTCAAAACGGAAGCTTTCTTT. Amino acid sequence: CASSPRVKTEAFF.

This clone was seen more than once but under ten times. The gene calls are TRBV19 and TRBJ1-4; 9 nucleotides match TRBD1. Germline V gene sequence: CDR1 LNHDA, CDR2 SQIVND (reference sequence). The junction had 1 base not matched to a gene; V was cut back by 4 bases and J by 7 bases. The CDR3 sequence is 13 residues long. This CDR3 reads CASSTDRGEKLFF. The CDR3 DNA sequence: TGTGCCAGTAGTACGGACAGGGGTGAAAAACTGTTTTTT.

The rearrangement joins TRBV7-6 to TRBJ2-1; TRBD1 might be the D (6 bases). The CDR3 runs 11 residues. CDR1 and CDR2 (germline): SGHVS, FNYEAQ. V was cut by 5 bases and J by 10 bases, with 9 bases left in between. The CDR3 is CASSPDREQFF. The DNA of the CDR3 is TGTGCCAGCAGCCCCGACAGGGAGCAGTTCTTC. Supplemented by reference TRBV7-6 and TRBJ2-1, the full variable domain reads GAGVSQSPRYKVTKRGQDVALRCDPISGHVSLYWYRQALGQGPEFLTYFNYEAQQDKSGLPNDRFSAERPEGSISTLTIQRTEQRDSAMYRCASSPDREQFFGPGTRLTVL.

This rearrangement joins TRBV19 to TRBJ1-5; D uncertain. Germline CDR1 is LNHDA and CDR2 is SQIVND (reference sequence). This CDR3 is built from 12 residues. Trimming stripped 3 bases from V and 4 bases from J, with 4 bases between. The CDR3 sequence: CASSMRNQPQHF. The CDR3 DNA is TGTGCCAGTAGTATGCGGAATCAGCCCCAGCATTTT.

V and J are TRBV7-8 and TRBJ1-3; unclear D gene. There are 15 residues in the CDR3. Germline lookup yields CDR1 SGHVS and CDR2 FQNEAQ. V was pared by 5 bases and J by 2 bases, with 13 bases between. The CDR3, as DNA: TGTGCCAGCAGCAACCGCGATAAAGCTGGAAACACCATATATTTT. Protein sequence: CASSNRDKAGNTIYF.

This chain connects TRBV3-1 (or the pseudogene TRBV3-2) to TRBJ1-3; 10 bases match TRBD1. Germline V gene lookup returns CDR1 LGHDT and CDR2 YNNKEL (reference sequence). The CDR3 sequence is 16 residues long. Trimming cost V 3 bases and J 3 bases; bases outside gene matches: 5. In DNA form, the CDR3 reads TGTGCCAGCAGCCAGGGACAGGGGTTCGGTGGAAACACCATATATTTT. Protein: CASSQGQGFGGNTIYF.

The CDR3 bases are TGTGCCAGCTTCCATCTCGGGACTGAAGCTTTCTTT. It encodes CASFHLGTEAFF. The chain links TRBV28 to TRBJ1-1; D is unresolved. Trimming pared 8 bases from V and 5 bases from J, leaving 12 bases between. Germline V gene lookup returns CDR1 MDHEN and CDR2 SYDVKM. This CDR3 has 12 residues.